Listed below are T cell receptor beta chains from one sample, sequenced in a study of control samples from healthy donors and cancer patients. The table came from immunoSEQ multiplex PCR; TCRdb's copy has only in-frame clones and leaves some out. The profile covers roughly 120,000 clones, with about 95% appearing a single time and 3.6% taken by the ten largest. The sequenced material came from blood. The receptors were gathered from a man aged 25-40 years in good health. Each CDR3 is given with its conserved first and last residue. Each record gives: D gene, J gene, V gene, clone size, CDR3 protein, CDR3 DNA. D genes are given only for firm matches. Size tells how often a clone was seen (once, few, many) or the class of an expanded clone, and some rows leave it out.

D gene: NA; J gene: TRBJ2-7; V gene: TRBV6-2/TRBV6-3; clone size: NA; CDR3 protein: CASSYSKSYEQYF; CDR3 DNA: TGTGCCAGCAGTTACTCGAAGAGCTACGAGCAGTACTTC
D gene: NA; J gene: TRBJ1-5; V gene: TRBV4-3; clone size: NA; CDR3 protein: CASSQGTYQPQHF; CDR3 DNA: TGCGCCAGCAGCCAAGGTACATATCAGCCCCAGCATTTT
D gene: NA; J gene: TRBJ1-6; V gene: TRBV30; clone size: NA; CDR3 protein: CAWRGQGYSPLHF; CDR3 DNA: TGTGCCTGGAGGGGGCAGGGGTATTCACCCCTCCACTTT
D gene: NA; J gene: TRBJ2-6; V gene: TRBV7-8; clone size: NA; CDR3 protein: CASSSQESGANVLTF; CDR3 DNA: TGTGCCAGCAGCTCCCAGGAATCTGGGGCCAACGTCCTGACTTTC
D gene: NA; J gene: TRBJ2-5; V gene: TRBV4-3; clone size: NA; CDR3 protein: CASSQGGQETQYF; CDR3 DNA: TGCGCCAGCAGCCAAGGGGGACAAGAGACCCAGTACTTC
D gene: NA; J gene: TRBJ2-7; V gene: TRBV27; clone size: NA; CDR3 protein: CASCDEQYF; CDR3 DNA: TGTGCCAGTTGCGACGAGCAGTACTTC
D gene: TRBD1; J gene: TRBJ1-1; V gene: TRBV12-5; clone size: NA; CDR3 protein: CASGPLPGQGGAFF; CDR3 DNA: TGTGCTAGTGGTCCCCTCCCCGGACAGGGGGGAGCTTTCTTT
D gene: NA; J gene: TRBJ2-3; V gene: TRBV5-1; clone size: few; CDR3 protein: CASSLGVPGARTDTQYF; CDR3 DNA: TGCGCCAGCAGCTTAGGGGTCCCGGGGGCCCGCACAGATACGCAGTATTTT
D gene: NA; J gene: TRBJ1-1; V gene: TRBV7-2; clone size: NA; CDR3 protein: CASSPDRLGVRTEAFF; CDR3 DNA: TGTGCCAGCAGCCCTGATCGGTTGGGGGTGCGCACTGAAGCTTTCTTT
D gene: NA; J gene: TRBJ2-1; V gene: TRBV19; clone size: NA; CDR3 protein: CASSSGGPYNEQFF; CDR3 DNA: TGTGCCAGTAGTTCCGGAGGGCCCTACAATGAGCAGTTCTTC
D gene: NA; J gene: TRBJ2-3; V gene: TRBV5-1; clone size: NA; CDR3 protein: CASSSIQGDTDTQYF; CDR3 DNA: TGCGCCAGCAGCTCAATACAGGGTGACACAGATACGCAGTATTTT
D gene: NA; J gene: TRBJ1-4; V gene: TRBV5-4; clone size: medium-sized; CDR3 protein: CASSSNRAVDEKLFF; CDR3 DNA: TGTGCCAGCAGCTCAAACAGGGCTGTCGATGAAAAACTGTTTTTT
D gene: NA; J gene: TRBJ2-3; V gene: TRBV27; clone size: NA; CDR3 protein: CASSLWGSTDTQYF; CDR3 DNA: TGTGCCAGCAGTTTATGGGGGTCGACGGATACGCAGTATTTT
D gene: TRBD1; J gene: TRBJ1-5; V gene: TRBV30; clone size: few; CDR3 protein: CAWSPHVGQVNQPQHF; CDR3 DNA: TGTGCCTGGAGTCCACACGTGGGACAGGTCAATCAGCCCCAGCATTTT
D gene: NA; J gene: TRBJ2-2; V gene: TRBV7-6; clone size: NA; CDR3 protein: CASRWTVTGELFF; CDR3 DNA: TGTGCCAGCAGGTGGACGGTCACCGGGGAGCTGTTTTTT
D gene: NA; J gene: TRBJ1-1; V gene: TRBV5-1; clone size: NA; CDR3 protein: CASSLVRAPNTEAFF; CDR3 DNA: TGCGCCAGCAGCTTGGTGAGGGCCCCGAACACTGAAGCTTTCTTT
D gene: TRBD1; J gene: TRBJ1-6; V gene: TRBV18; clone size: NA; CDR3 protein: CASSEGQEYNSPLHF; CDR3 DNA: TGTGCCAGCTCAGAGGGACAGGAGTATAATTCACCCCTCCACTTT
D gene: NA; J gene: TRBJ1-2; V gene: TRBV9; clone size: NA; CDR3 protein: CASSSPGRRVGYTF; CDR3 DNA: TGTGCCAGCAGCTCCCCGGGACGGAGGGTTGGCTACACCTTC
D gene: TRBD1; J gene: TRBJ2-7; V gene: TRBV9; clone size: NA; CDR3 protein: CASSVATGYEQYF; CDR3 DNA: TGTGCCAGCAGCGTAGCGACAGGGTACGAGCAGTACTTC
D gene: NA; J gene: TRBJ2-5; V gene: TRBV7-9; clone size: NA; CDR3 protein: CASSSQETQYF; CDR3 DNA: TGTGCCAGCAGCTCCCAAGAGACCCAGTACTTC
D gene: TRBD1; J gene: TRBJ1-1; V gene: TRBV23-1; clone size: NA; CDR3 protein: CASSQSPSGLTGDNTEAFF; CDR3 DNA: TGCGCCAGCAGTCAATCTCCAAGTGGCCTGACAGGGGACAACACTGAAGCTTTCTTT
D gene: NA; J gene: TRBJ1-1; V gene: TRBV19; clone size: NA; CDR3 protein: CASRTTGNTEAFF; CDR3 DNA: TGTGCCAGTAGGACGACAGGGAACACTGAAGCTTTCTTT
D gene: TRBD1; J gene: TRBJ1-5; V gene: TRBV11-3; clone size: NA; CDR3 protein: CASSFMRTGRNQPQHF; CDR3 DNA: TGTGCCAGCAGCTTTATGCGGACAGGGAGGAACCAGCCCCAGCATTTT
D gene: NA; J gene: TRBJ1-5; V gene: TRBV6-6; clone size: NA; CDR3 protein: CASTYGSNQPQHF; CDR3 DNA: TGTGCCAGCACCTACGGTAGCAATCAGCCCCAGCATTTT
D gene: TRBD1; J gene: TRBJ2-7; V gene: TRBV4-3; clone size: NA; CDR3 protein: CASSQDRGQGSYEQYF; CDR3 DNA: TGCGCCAGCAGCCAAGATAGGGGACAGGGATCCTACGAGCAGTACTTC
D gene: NA; J gene: TRBJ2-7; V gene: TRBV5-1; clone size: NA; CDR3 protein: CASSTDSSYEQYF; CDR3 DNA: TGCGCCAGCAGCACGGACAGCTCCTACGAGCAGTACTTC
D gene: NA; J gene: TRBJ2-3; V gene: TRBV9; clone size: NA; CDR3 protein: CASSVVTTDTQYF; CDR3 DNA: TGTGCCAGCAGCGTAGTAACCACAGATACGCAGTATTTT
D gene: NA; J gene: TRBJ1-3; V gene: TRBV3-1/TRBV3-2; clone size: NA; CDR3 protein: CASSQDKGTGNTIYF; CDR3 DNA: TGTGCCAGCAGCCAAGATAAAGGGACTGGAAACACCATATATTTT
D gene: NA; J gene: TRBJ2-1; V gene: TRBV7-6; clone size: NA; CDR3 protein: CASSLAGGNNEQFF; CDR3 DNA: TGTGCCAGCAGCTTAGCCGGGGGTAACAATGAGCAGTTCTTC
D gene: TRBD1; J gene: TRBJ1-6; V gene: TRBV3-1/TRBV3-2; clone size: once; CDR3 protein: CASSQGGGTGASSYNSPLHF; CDR3 DNA: TGTGCCAGCAGCCAAGGGGGGGGGACAGGGGCCAGCTCCTATAATTCACCCCTCCACTTT
D gene: NA; J gene: TRBJ2-5; V gene: TRBV7-3; clone size: NA; CDR3 protein: CASSLGRQIQETQYF; CDR3 DNA: TGTGCCAGCAGCTTAGGGCGGCAAATACAAGAGACCCAGTACTTC
D gene: TRBD1; J gene: TRBJ2-5; V gene: TRBV6-2/TRBV6-3; clone size: NA; CDR3 protein: CASSYLGTGAATQYF; CDR3 DNA: TGTGCCAGCAGTTACCTAGGGACAGGGGCGGCGACCCAGTACTTC
D gene: TRBD1; J gene: TRBJ2-2; V gene: TRBV19; clone size: NA; CDR3 protein: CASSAAGTANTGELFF; CDR3 DNA: TGTGCCAGTAGTGCGGCCGGGACAGCGAACACCGGGGAGCTGTTTTTT
D gene: NA; J gene: TRBJ1-2; V gene: TRBV7-9; clone size: once; CDR3 protein: CALGQIYGYTF; CDR3 DNA: TGTGCCCTCGGTCAGATCTATGGCTACACCTTC
D gene: TRBD1; J gene: TRBJ1-2; V gene: TRBV6-1; clone size: NA; CDR3 protein: CASSVWDREVYPYGYTF; CDR3 DNA: TGTGCCAGCAGTGTATGGGACAGGGAAGTTTATCCCTATGGCTACACCTTC
D gene: NA; J gene: TRBJ2-1; V gene: TRBV6-6; clone size: NA; CDR3 protein: CASSSLDRSSYNEQFF; CDR3 DNA: TGTGCCAGCAGTTCTCTTGACAGAAGCTCCTACAATGAGCAGTTCTTC
D gene: TRBD2; J gene: TRBJ2-3; V gene: TRBV29-1; clone size: once; CDR3 protein: CSVALAGGPTDTQYF; CDR3 DNA: TGCAGCGTTGCCCTAGCGGGGGGGCCGACAGATACGCAGTATTTT
D gene: TRBD2; J gene: TRBJ2-2; V gene: TRBV13; clone size: NA; CDR3 protein: CASADGGRTGTGELFF; CDR3 DNA: TGTGCCAGCGCCGACGGGGGGAGAACGGGTACCGGGGAGCTGTTTTTT
D gene: NA; J gene: TRBJ2-7; V gene: TRBV5-1; clone size: once; CDR3 protein: CASSLALQRDIYYEQYF; CDR3 DNA: TGCGCCAGCAGCTTGGCCCTCCAGAGGGACATATACTACGAGCAGTACTTC
D gene: NA; J gene: TRBJ1-5; V gene: TRBV20-1; clone size: NA; CDR3 protein: CSASQVSSGNQPQHF; CDR3 DNA: TGCAGTGCTAGTCAGGTCTCGTCCGGCAATCAGCCCCAGCATTTT
D gene: NA; J gene: TRBJ1-1; V gene: TRBV30; clone size: NA; CDR3 protein: CAWSPYSVTEAFF; CDR3 DNA: TGTGCCTGGAGTCCTTACTCGGTTACTGAAGCTTTCTTT
D gene: NA; J gene: TRBJ1-2; V gene: TRBV19; clone size: once; CDR3 protein: CASSIVGNLGVHGYTF; CDR3 DNA: TGTGCCAGTAGTATCGTCGGGAACCTAGGGGTTCATGGCTACACCTTC
D gene: NA; J gene: TRBJ2-1; V gene: TRBV29-1; clone size: NA; CDR3 protein: CSVEYEGNYNEQFF; CDR3 DNA: TGCAGCGTTGAATATGAGGGAAACTACAATGAGCAGTTCTTC
D gene: NA; J gene: TRBJ2-1; V gene: TRBV6-2/TRBV6-3; clone size: NA; CDR3 protein: CASSYTGNEQFF; CDR3 DNA: TGTGCCAGCAGTTACACCGGCAATGAGCAGTTCTTC
D gene: TRBD1; J gene: TRBJ2-1; V gene: TRBV19; clone size: NA; CDR3 protein: CASSIVARGTGFNEQFF; CDR3 DNA: TGTGCCAGTAGTATAGTAGCAAGAGGGACAGGTTTCAATGAGCAGTTCTTC
D gene: NA; J gene: TRBJ2-1; V gene: TRBV3-1/TRBV3-2; clone size: NA; CDR3 protein: CASSQRGGGSSYNEQFF; CDR3 DNA: TGTGCCAGCAGCCAAAGGGGTGGTGGGAGCTCCTACAATGAGCAGTTCTTC
D gene: NA; J gene: TRBJ1-5; V gene: TRBV4-1; clone size: NA; CDR3 protein: CASSQVSQNNQPQHF; CDR3 DNA: TGCGCCAGCAGCCAAGTTTCACAGAACAATCAGCCCCAGCATTTT